Shown below are 9 T cell receptor beta chains from a single sample sequenced in a study of Ad26.COV2.S vaccination and SARS-CoV-2 variants. The treatment: roughly 18 received Ad26.COV2.S at low or high dose, single or two shots; roughly five received placebo; per-sample allocation not given. Samples came from day 63 after the first vaccine or placebo injection. TCRdb's copy holds only in-frame clones and misses some; the assay was immunoSEQ multiplex PCR. The sample holds some 480,000 clones, around nine tenths seen once. This specimen was peripheral blood, taken in a trial of Ad26.COV2.S vaccine versus placebo. These receptors originate from a person aged 18-60 years who received the Ad26.COV2.S COVID-19 vaccine or a placebo.

This clone was seen a single time. This rearrangement joins TRBV6-5 to TRBJ2-1; 9 nucleotides agree with TRBD2. Germline CDR1 MNHEY, CDR2 SVGAGI. Germline trimming cut 8 bases from V and 11 bases from J; bases unmatched to any gene: 16. The CDR3 covers 15 residues. CDR3 DNA: TGTGCCAGCGCGGGAACCGGACTAGCGAAAGCTAAGCAGTTCTTC. Translated, it gives CASAGTGLAKAKQFF.

The chain uses TRBV18 and TRBJ2-2, with TRBD2 identical over 9 bases. Germline lookup yields CDR1 KGHSH and CDR2 LQKENI. The CDR3 length is 19 residues. Trimming took 5 bases from V and 1 from J; bases not matched to a gene: 14. DNA for the CDR3: TGTGCCAGCTCATTAAGTGAGACAGGACTAGCGAAGAACACCGGGGAGCTGTTTTTT. Encoded protein: CASSLSETGLAKNTGELFF.

This rearrangement joins TRBV28 to TRBJ2-3, with 7 bases that match TRBD1. Per germline, CDR1 MDHEN and CDR2 SYDVKM. This CDR3 has 15 amino acids. V dropped 4 bases and J dropped 1; count of bases not matched to a gene: 5. The CDR3 protein is CASSYRGGGTDTQYF. For the CDR3, the DNA is TGTGCCAGCAGTTACAGGGGTGGGGGCACAGATACGCAGTATTTT.

This chain uses TRBV10-3 with TRBJ2-3; TRBD2 agrees at 8 bases. V lost 7 bases to trimming and J lost 4 bases; unmatched junction nucleotides: 1. Germline loops: CDR1 ENHRY, CDR2 SYGVKD. CDR3 length: 12 residues. The CDR3 DNA follows: TGTGCCATCAAGGGACTAGCAGATACGCAGTATTTT. As protein: CAIKGLADTQYF.

The rearrangement joins TRBV6-5 to TRBJ2-7, with 7 bases identical to TRBD2. Germline V gene lookup returns CDR1 MNHEY and CDR2 SVGAGI. The CDR3 runs to 15 residues. The V segment lost 11 bases and the J segment 6 bases; nucleotides outside the gene matches: 19. The CDR3 DNA sequence: TGTGCCGCCAGGCGAAGCGGGAACTTCTTTGGCGAGCAGTACTTC. Translated, it gives CAARRSGNFFGEQYF.

The gene calls are TRBV27 and TRBJ1-6, with D unresolved. Trimming removed 8 bases at V and 8 bases at J, with 10 bases between. This CDR3 contains 12 residues. CDR1 MNHEY and CDR2 SMNVEV come from the germline V gene (reference sequence). CDR3: CASRELDSPLHF. For the CDR3, the DNA is TGTGCCAGCCGGGAGTTGGATTCACCCCTCCACTTT.

This chain connects TRBV7-9 to TRBJ2-1; 8 positions match TRBD1. The CDR3 is 14 residues long. Germline lookup yields CDR1 SEHNR and CDR2 FQNEAQ (reference sequence). V lost 3 bases and J lost 8; bases outside the gene matches: 6. The CDR3 DNA is TGTGCCAGCAGCTTCGAGACAGGGGTGGATGAGCAGTTCTTC. Its translation: CASSFETGVDEQFF.

V gene TRBV9 combines with J gene TRBJ2-1; D unresolved. Germline CDR1 is SGDLS and CDR2 is YYNGEE. CDR3 length equals 12 residues. V was trimmed by 4 bases and J by 6 bases, leaving 8 bases between them. The CDR3 coding sequence is TGTGCCAGCAGCCCAGAAAGCAATGAGCAGTTCTTC. This codes for CASSPESNEQFF.

This sequence joins TRBV6-4 and TRBJ2-2; no reliable D call. CDR3 length: 14 amino acids. V was clipped by 2 bases and J by 1 base, with 5 bases between them. Germline V lookup: CDR1 MRHNA, CDR2 SNTAGT. The CDR3: CASSDTGNTGELFF. In nucleotides, the CDR3 is TGTGCCAGCAGTGACACGGGGAACACCGGGGAGCTGTTTTTT.